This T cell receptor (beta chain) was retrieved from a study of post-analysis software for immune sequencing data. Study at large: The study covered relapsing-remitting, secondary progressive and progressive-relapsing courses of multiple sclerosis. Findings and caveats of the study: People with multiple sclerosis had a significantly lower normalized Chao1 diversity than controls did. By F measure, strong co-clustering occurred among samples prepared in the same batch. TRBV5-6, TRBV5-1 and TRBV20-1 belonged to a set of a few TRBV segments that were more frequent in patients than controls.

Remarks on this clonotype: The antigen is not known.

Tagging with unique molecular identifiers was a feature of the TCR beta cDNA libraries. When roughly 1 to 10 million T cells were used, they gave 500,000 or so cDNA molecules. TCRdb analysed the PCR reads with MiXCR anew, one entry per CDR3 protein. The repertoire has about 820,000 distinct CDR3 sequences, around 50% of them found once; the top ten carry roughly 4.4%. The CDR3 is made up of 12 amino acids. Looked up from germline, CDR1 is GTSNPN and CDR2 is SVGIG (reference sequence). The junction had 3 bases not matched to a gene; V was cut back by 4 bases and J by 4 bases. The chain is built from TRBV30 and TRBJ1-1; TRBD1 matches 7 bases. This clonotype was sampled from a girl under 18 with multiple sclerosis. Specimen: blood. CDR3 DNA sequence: TGTGCCTGGAACAGGGGACCCACTGAAGCTTTCTTT. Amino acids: CAWNRGPTEAFF.